This TCR beta chain came from a study of identical twins. TCRdb re-analysed the 5' RACE reads in MiXCR, keeping a single row per CDR3 protein. The data hold a few hundred thousand distinct CDR3 sequences, with roughly 15% observed a single time. Study-wide results and caveats: Analyses based on zero insertions could be partly confounded by invariant MAIT and iNKT cells. Out-of-frame alpha sequences shared by twins showed excess low generation probability. Cord blood's abundant beta clonotypes had fewer insertions, unlike memory repertoires.

Healthy Caucasians, and only they, were the donors. Trimming took 1 base from V and 5 from J, leaving 17 bases between them. Germline V lookup: CDR1 MNHNS, CDR2 SASEGT. The CDR3 spans 16 residues. As for this clonotype: Antigen specificity is unknown.

These data were likewise used in another study, on yellow fever vaccine responses in identical twins.

The sequence was obtained from a young woman in good health. The source material was CD4+ T cells sorted from blood. V gene TRBV6-1 combines with J gene TRBJ1-2; D unresolved. CDR3: CASSEGQNYVSYGYTF. Written as DNA, the CDR3 is TGTGCCAGCAGTGAAGGGCAGAACTATGTGAGTTATGGCTACACCTTC.